The 11 T cell receptor beta chains in this list originate from one sample, sequenced in a study of Graves' ophthalmopathy and Graves' hyperthyroidism. RNA served as the template for amplifying TCR beta CDR3 regions. Second-round multiplex PCR came after a first-round RT-PCR that employed HTBI primers. TCRdb processed the multiplex PCR reads anew with MiXCR; each CDR3 protein has one entry. The table records hundreds of thousands of distinct CDR3 sequences, about two fifths of them present only once. The sample taken for sequencing was peripheral blood. The source is an adult man with Graves' ophthalmopathy.

The chain is built from TRBV6-1 and TRBJ2-2; D may be TRBD2 (5 bases). The CDR3 loop spans 16 amino acids. Per the germline V gene, CDR1 is MNHNS and CDR2 is SASEGT. The V and J ends lost 7 bases and 6 bases respectively, with 21 bases between them. The CDR3 spells CASIHLGLAKPGELFF. The CDR3 DNA sequence: TGTGCCAGCATCCATCTAGGGCTAGCTAAACCCGGGGAGCTGTTTTTT.

Concerning this clonotype itself: Being one base from a much bigger clone, this may be a read error. The chain joins TRBV20-1 to TRBJ1-1, with D possibly TRBD1 on 5 matching bases. Germline-derived CDR1 and CDR2 are DFQATT and SNEGSKA (reference sequence). V shed 3 bases and J shed 1 base, with 15 bases lying between them. The CDR3 totals 15 residues. CDR3 nucleotide sequence: TGCAGTGCTAGGGGTAGTCGGCAGGGGAACACTGAAGCTTTCTTT. Protein sequence: CSARGSRQGNTEAFF.

This clonotype showed up many times. J is TRBJ1-6 and V is TRBV6-5; 8 positions match TRBD1. After removal of 5 bases from V and 14 bases from J, the junction contained 11 bases not matched to a gene. Germline CDR1 reads MNHEY; CDR2 reads SVGAGI. CDR3 length equals 14 residues. The chain's CDR3 is CASSQRQGLLALHF. The CDR3 DNA sequence: TGTGCCAGCAGTCAGCGACAGGGGCTTTTGGCCCTCCACTTT.

V and J are TRBV5-1 and TRBJ1-1, with a weak D call TRBD1 (5 bases). The CDR3 runs to 14 residues. V lost 3 bases and J 5 bases, leaving 14 bases between the germline ends. Germline V gives CDR1 SGHRS, CDR2 YFSETQ. CDR3 nucleotide sequence: TGCGCCAGCAGCTCGGGAGCAGGGCATACTGAAGCTTTCTTT. Its protein is CASSSGAGHTEAFF.

This clonotype has at least ten counts. CDR3 nucleotides: TGTGCTAGTGATCAGGGACTGAGGAACACTGAAGCTTTCTTT. Amino acid sequence: CASDQGLRNTEAFF. The chain joins TRBV12-5 to TRBJ1-1; a weak D match, TRBD1 (5 bases). CDR3 size: 14 residues. The germline V gene encodes CDR1 LGHNT and CDR2 FRNRAP. With 7 bases removed from V and 1 base from J, the gap between germline ends came to 13 bases.

This chain connects TRBV20-1 to TRBJ1-5, with D uncertain. Trimming removed 0 bases from V and 0 bases from J, with 9 bases in between. The CDR3 sequence is 15 residues long. CDR1 DFQATT and CDR2 SNEGSKA come from the germline V gene (reference sequence). CDR3: CSARDRGGSNQPQHF. Written as DNA, the CDR3 is TGCAGTGCTAGAGATCGGGGTGGTAGCAATCAGCCCCAGCATTTT.

This clonotype occurred a few times. The J gene is TRBJ2-5, the V gene TRBV5-1; 8 bases fit TRBD1. CDR1 is SGHRS and CDR2 is YFSETQ in the germline V gene. The CDR3 length is 17 residues. The V gene end was trimmed by 1 base and the J gene end by 2 bases; junction bases not matched to a gene: 10. Here the CDR3 reads CASSLSFSGGPQETQYF. In nucleotides, the CDR3 is TGCGCCAGCAGCTTGTCTTTTTCAGGGGGCCCGCAAGAGACCCAGTACTTC.

The chain has TRBV25-1 and TRBJ1-3; D unclear. The V gene's germline CDR1 is MGHDK and CDR2 SYGVNS. Trimming took 3 bases from V and 1 from J, leaving 13 bases between them. The CDR3 consists of 16 residues. CDR3: CASSDVWVNSGNTIYF. In nucleotides, the CDR3 is TGTGCCAGCAGTGATGTCTGGGTGAATTCTGGAAACACCATATATTTT.

This clonotype showed up just once. The chain is built from TRBV25-1 and TRBJ2-2; 7 bases are shared with TRBD2. This CDR3 comprises 14 residues. The V gene end was trimmed by 3 bases and the J gene end by 6 bases; junction bases not matched to a gene: 4. Germline CDR1 is MGHDK and CDR2 is SYGVNS. The CDR3 DNA follows: TGTGCCAGCAGTGAGACTAGCCTGGCCGGGGAGCTGTTTTTT. Protein: CASSETSLAGELFF. Full variable domain (missing parts from reference TRBV25-1 and TRBJ2-2): EADIYQTPRYLVIGTGKKITLECSQTMGHDKMYWYQQDPGMELHLIHYSYGVNSTEKGDLSSESTVSRIRTEHFPLTLESARPSHTSQYLCASSETSLAGELFFGEGSRLTVL.

Comment on this clonotype: Since a much larger clone is just one base distant, this may be a read error. The chain carries TRBV19 and TRBJ1-5; possibly TRBD1 for D (6 bases). The V end lost 3 bases, the J end lost 5 bases, and 17 bases lay between the germline ends. There are 16 residues in the CDR3. Per germline, CDR1 LNHDA and CDR2 SQIVND (reference sequence). The CDR3 bases are TGTGCCAGTAGTATGGTAGGGACACTAAGCTATCAGCCCCAGCATTTT. Protein sequence: CASSMVGTLSYQPQHF.

The V and J genes are TRBV3-1 and TRBJ2-7, with unresolved D. Germline values: CDR1 LGHDT, CDR2 YNNKEL (reference sequence). CDR3 length: 13 amino acids. With 8 bases removed from V and 5 bases from J, the gap between germline ends came to 16 bases. The CDR3 region is CASSPSGGDEQYF. CDR3 in DNA: TGTGCCAGCTCGCCATCGGGTGGGGACGAGCAGTACTTC.